This TCR beta chain derives from a study of blood T cells in healthy people across ages. Per germline, CDR1 ENHRY and CDR2 SYGVKD. The V and J ends lost 3 bases and 6 bases respectively, with 18 bases between them. The CDR3 contains 15 residues. With a J-beta primer mix and a sample-barcoded 5' primer, a second PCR ran roughly 7 to 11 cycles. A tag from a template-switch adaptor with 12 random nucleotides marked each cDNA molecule. MiXCR, run by TCRdb on the 5' RACE reads, gives a single entry per CDR3 protein. The top ten clones hold about 4% of a sample with 1.5 million to 1.8 million distinct CDR3 sequences, approximately 39% of them seen once.

This chain uses TRBV10-3 with TRBJ2-7; either TRBD1 or TRBD2 may supply D (7 bases each). The TCR sequence derives from a woman aged 18-29 years in good health. The sample taken for sequencing was blood. The CDR3 DNA is TGTGCCATCAGTGACCGAACACCCAGGGGGGGCGAGCAGTACTTC. This gives the protein CAISDRTPRGGEQYF.